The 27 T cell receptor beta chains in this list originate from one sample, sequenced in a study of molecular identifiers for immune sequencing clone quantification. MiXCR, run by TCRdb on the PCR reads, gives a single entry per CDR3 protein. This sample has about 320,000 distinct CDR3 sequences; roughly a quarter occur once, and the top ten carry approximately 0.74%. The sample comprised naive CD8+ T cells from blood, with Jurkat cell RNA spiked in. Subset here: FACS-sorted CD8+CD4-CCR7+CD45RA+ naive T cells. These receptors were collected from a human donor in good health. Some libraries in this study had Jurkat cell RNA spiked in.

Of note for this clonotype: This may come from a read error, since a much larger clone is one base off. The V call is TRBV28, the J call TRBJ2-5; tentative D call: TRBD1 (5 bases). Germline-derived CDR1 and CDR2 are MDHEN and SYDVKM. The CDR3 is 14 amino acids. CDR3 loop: CASSSSPTEEAQYF. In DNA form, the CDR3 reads TGTGCCAGCAGTTCCTCTCCGACAGAAGAGGCCCAGTACTTC.

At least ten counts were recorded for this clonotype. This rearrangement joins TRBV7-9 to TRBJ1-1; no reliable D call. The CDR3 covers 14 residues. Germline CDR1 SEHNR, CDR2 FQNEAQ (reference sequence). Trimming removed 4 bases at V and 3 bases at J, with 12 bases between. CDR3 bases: TGTGCCAGCAGCTCCGTGGGAGGGTACACTGAAGCTTTCTTT. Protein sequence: CASSSVGGYTEAFF. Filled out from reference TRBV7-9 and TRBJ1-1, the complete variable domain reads DTGVSQNPRHKITKRGQNVTFRCDPISEHNRLYWYRQTLGQGPEFLTYFQNEAQLEKSRLLSDRFSAERPKGSFSTLEIQRTEQGDSAMYLCASSSVGGYTEAFFGQGTRLTVV.

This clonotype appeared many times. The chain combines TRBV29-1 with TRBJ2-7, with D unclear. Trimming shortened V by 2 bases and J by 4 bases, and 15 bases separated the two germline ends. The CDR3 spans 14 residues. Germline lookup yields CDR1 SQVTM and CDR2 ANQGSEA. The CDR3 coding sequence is TGCAGCGTTGAATTGTCAGGAGTTGGGTACGAGCAGTACTTC. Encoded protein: CSVELSGVGYEQYF.

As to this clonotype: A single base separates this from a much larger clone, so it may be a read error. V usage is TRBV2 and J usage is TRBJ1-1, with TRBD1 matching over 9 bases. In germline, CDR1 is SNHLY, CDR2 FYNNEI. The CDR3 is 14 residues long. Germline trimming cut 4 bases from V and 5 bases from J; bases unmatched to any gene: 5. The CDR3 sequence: CASSGGQGLTEAFF. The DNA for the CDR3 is TGTGCCAGCAGTGGCGGACAGGGGCTGACTGAAGCTTTCTTT.

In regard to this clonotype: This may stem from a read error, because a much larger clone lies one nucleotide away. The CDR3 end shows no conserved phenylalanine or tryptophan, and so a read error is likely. The CDR3 DNA is TGTGCCAGCAGCGTAGGGGCAGGGTTTGCGGACACTGAAGCTTTCCTT. It specifies CASSVGAGFADTEAFL. The chain is built from TRBV9 and TRBJ1-1; maybe TRBD1 (5 bases). The CDR3 length is 16 residues. V shed 0 bases and J shed 3 bases, with 15 bases lying between them. CDR1 and CDR2 from the germline V gene are SGDLS and YYNGEE.

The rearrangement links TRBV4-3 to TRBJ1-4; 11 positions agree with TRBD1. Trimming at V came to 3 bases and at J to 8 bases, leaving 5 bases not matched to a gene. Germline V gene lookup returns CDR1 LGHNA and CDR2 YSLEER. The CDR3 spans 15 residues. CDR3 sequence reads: CASSQDRGLEEKLFF. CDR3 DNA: TGCGCCAGCAGCCAGGACAGGGGGCTGGAGGAAAAACTGTTTTTT.

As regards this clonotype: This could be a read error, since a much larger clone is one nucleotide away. CDR3 bases: TGTGCCAGCAGTGAAATTGGGCAGGGATACACAGATACGCAGTATTTT. Encoded protein: CASSEIGQGYTDTQYF. This rearrangement joins TRBV25-1 to TRBJ2-3, with D perhaps matching TRBD1 (5 bases). The V end lost 2 bases, the J end lost 2 bases, and 14 bases lay between the germline ends. CDR1 and CDR2 (germline): MGHDK, SYGVNS. The length of the CDR3 is 16 residues.

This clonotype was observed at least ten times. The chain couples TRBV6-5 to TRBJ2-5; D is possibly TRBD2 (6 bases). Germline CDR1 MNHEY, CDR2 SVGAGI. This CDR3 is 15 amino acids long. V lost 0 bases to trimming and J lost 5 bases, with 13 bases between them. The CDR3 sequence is CASSYSPGVLETQYF. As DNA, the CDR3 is TGTGCCAGCAGTTACTCCCCGGGAGTACTTGAGACCCAGTACTTC.

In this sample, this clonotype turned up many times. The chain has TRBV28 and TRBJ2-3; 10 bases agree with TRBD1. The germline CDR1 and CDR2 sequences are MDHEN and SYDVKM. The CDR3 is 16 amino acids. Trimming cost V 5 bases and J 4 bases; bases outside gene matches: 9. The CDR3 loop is CASSHWTGGRSDTQYF. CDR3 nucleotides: TGTGCCAGCAGTCATTGGACAGGGGGGAGGTCAGATACGCAGTATTTT.

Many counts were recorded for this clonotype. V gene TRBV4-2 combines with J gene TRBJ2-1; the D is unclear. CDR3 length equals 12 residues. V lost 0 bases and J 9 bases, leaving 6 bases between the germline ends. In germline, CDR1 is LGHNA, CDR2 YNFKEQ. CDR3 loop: CASSQELGEQFF. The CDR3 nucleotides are TGTGCCAGCAGCCAAGAGCTGGGTGAGCAGTTCTTC.

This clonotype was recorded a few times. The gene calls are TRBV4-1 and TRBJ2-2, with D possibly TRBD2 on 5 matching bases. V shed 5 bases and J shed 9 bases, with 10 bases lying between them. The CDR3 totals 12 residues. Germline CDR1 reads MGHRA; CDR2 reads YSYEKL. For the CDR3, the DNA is TGCGCCAGCAGCGTCCCCGGGAGGGAGCTGTTTTTT. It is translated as CASSVPGRELFF.

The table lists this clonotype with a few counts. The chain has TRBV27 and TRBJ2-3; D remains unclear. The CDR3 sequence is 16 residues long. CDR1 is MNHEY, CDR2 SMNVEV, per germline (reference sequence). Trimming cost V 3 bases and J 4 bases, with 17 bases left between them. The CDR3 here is CASSFPGRHGADTQYF. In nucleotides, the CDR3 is TGTGCCAGCAGTTTCCCGGGCCGCCATGGTGCAGATACGCAGTATTTT.

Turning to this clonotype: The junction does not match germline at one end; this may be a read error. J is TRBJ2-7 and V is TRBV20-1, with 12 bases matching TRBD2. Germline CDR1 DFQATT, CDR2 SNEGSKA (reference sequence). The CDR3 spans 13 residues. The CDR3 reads CSQGLAGSYERYF. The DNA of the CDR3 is TGCAGCCAAGGACTAGCGGGAAGTTACGAGCGGTACTTC.

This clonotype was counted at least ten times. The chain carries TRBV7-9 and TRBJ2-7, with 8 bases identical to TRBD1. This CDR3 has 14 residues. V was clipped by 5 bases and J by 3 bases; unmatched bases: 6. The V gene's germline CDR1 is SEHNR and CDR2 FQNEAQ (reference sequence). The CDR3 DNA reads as TGTGCCAGCAGCCAAAGTACAGGGGGCTACGAGCAGTACTTC. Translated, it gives CASSQSTGGYEQYF.

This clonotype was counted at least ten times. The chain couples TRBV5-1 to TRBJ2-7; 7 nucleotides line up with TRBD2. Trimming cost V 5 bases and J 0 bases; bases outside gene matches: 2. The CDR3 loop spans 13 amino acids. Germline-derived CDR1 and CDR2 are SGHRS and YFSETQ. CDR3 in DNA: TGCGCCAGCAGAGGCGGGGGCTCCTACGAGCAGTACTTC. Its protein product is CASRGGGSYEQYF.

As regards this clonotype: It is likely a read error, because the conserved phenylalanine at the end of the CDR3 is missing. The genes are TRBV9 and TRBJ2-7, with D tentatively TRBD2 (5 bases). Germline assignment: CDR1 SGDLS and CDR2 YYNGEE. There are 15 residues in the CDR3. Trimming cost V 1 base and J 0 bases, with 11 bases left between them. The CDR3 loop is CASSVTPGYSYEQYS. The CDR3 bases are TGTGCCAGCAGCGTAACCCCGGGGTACTCCTACGAGCAGTACTCC.

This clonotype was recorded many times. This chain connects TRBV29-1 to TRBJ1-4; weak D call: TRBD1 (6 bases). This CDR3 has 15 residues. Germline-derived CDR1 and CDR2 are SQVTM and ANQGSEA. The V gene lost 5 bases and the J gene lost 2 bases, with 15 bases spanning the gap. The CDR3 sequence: CSVPGGLGTNEKLFF. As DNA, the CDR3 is TGCAGCGTTCCGGGGGGCTTAGGGACTAATGAAAAACTGTTTTTT.

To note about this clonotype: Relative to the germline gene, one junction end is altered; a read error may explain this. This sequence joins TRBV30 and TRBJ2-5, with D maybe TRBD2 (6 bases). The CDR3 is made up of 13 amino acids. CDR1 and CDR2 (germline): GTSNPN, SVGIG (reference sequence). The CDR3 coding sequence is TGTGCCTGGAGTCAGGACTACCAAGAGACCCGGTACTTC. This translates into CAWSQDYQETRYF. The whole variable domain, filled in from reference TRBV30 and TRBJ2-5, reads SQTIHQWPATLVQPVGSPLSLECTVEGTSNPNLYWYRQAAGRGLQLLFYSVGIGQISSEVPQNLSASRPQDRQFILSSKKLLLSDSGFYLCAWSQDYQETRYFGPGTRLLVL.

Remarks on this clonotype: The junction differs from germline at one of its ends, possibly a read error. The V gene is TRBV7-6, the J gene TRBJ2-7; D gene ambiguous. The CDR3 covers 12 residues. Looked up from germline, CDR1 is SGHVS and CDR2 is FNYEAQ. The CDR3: CASSYGSCEQYF. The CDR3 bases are TGTGCCAGCAGCTACGGCTCCTGCGAGCAGTACTTC.

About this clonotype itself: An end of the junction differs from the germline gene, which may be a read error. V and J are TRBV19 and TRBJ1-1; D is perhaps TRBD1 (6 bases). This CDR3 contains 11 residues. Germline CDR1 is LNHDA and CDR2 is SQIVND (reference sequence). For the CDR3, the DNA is TGTGCCAGTTTAGGGGGGACTGAAGCTTCCTTT. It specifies CASLGGTEASF. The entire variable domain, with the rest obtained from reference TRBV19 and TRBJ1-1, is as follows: DGGITQSPKYLFRKEGQNVTLSCEQNLNHDAMYWYRQDPGQGLRLIYYSQIVNDFQKGDIAEGYSVSREKKESFPLTVTSAQKNPTAFYLCASLGGTEASFGQGTRLTVV.

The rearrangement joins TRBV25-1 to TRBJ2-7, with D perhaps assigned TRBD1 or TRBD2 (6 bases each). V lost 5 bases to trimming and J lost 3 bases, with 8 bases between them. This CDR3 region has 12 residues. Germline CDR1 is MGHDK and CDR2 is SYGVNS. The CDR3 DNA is TGTGCCAGCAGTAAGGGGGGCTACGAGCAGTACTTC. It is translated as CASSKGGYEQYF.

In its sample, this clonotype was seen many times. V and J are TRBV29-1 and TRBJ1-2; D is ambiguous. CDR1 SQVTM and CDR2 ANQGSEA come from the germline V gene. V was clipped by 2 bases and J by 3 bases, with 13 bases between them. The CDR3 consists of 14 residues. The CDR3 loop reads CSVESKGSHYGYTF. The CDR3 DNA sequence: TGCAGCGTTGAATCTAAAGGATCCCACTATGGCTACACCTTC. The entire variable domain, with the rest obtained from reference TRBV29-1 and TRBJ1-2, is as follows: SAVISQKPSRDICQRGTSLTIQCQVDSQVTMMFWYRQQPGQSLTLIATANQGSEATYESGFVIDKFPISRPNLTFSTLTVSNMSPEDSSIYLCSVESKGSHYGYTFGSGTRLTVV.

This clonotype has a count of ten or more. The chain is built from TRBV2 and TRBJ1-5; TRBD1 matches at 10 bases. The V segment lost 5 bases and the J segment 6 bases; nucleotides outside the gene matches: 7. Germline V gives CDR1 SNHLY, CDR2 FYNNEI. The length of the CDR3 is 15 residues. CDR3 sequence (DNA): TGTGCCAGCAGTTCCGTGACAGGGGGCGGTCAGCCCCAGCATTTT. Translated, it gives CASSSVTGGGQPQHF. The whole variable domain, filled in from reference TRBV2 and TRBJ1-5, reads EPEVTQTPSHQVTQMGQEVILRCVPISNHLYFYWYRQILGQKVEFLVSFYNNEISEKSEIFDDQFSVERPDGSNFTLKIRSTKLEDSAMYFCASSSVTGGGQPQHFGDGTRLSIL.

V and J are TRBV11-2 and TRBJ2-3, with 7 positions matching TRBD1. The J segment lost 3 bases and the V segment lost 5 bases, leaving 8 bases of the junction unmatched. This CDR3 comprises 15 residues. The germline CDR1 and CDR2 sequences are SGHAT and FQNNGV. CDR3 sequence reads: CASSPRGQITDTQYF. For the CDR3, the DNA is TGTGCCAGCAGCCCCCGGGGACAGATAACAGATACGCAGTATTTT.

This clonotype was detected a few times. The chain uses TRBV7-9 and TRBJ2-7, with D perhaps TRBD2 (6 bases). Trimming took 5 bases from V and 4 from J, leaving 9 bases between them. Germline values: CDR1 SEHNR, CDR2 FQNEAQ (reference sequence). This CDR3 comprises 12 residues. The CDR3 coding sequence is TGTGCCAGCAGCCCGCTAGCGTACGAGCAGTACTTC. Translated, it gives CASSPLAYEQYF.

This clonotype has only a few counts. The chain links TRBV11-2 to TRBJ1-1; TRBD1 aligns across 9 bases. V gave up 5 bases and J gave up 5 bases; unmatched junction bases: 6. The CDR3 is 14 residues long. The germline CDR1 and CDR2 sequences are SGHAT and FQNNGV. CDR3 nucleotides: TGTGCCAGCAGCCTATGGGACAGGGATACTGAAGCTTTCTTT. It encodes CASSLWDRDTEAFF.

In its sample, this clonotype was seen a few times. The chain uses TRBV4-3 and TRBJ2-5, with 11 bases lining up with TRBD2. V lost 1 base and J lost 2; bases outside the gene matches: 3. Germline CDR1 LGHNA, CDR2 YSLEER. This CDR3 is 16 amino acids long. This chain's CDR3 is CASSQGSGRGQETQYF. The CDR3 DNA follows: TGCGCCAGCAGCCAAGGTAGCGGGAGGGGGCAAGAGACCCAGTACTTC.